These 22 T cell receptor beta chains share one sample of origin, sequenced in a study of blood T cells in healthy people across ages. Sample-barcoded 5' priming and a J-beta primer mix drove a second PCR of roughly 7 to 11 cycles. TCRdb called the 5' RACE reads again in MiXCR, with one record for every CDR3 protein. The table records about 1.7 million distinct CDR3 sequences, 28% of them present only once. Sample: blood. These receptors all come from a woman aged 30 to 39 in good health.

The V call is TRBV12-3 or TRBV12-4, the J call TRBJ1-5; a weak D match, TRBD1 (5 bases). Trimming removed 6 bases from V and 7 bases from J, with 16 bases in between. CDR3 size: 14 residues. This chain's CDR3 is CASRREGRMQPQHF. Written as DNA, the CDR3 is TGTGCCAGCAGAAGGGAGGGGCGCATGCAGCCCCAGCATTTT.

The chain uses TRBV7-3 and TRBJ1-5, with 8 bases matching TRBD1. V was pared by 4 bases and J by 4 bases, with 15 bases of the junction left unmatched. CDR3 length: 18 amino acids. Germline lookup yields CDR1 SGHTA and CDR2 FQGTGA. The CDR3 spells CASSSWTGMLIGNQPQHF. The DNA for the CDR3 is TGTGCCAGCAGCTCCTGGACAGGGATGTTGATAGGAAATCAGCCCCAGCATTTT.

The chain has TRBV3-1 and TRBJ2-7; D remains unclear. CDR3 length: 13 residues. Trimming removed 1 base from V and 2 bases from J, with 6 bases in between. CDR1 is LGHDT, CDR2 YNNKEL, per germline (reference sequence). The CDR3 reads CASSQGEAYEQYF. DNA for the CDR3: TGTGCCAGCAGCCAAGGGGAAGCCTACGAGCAGTACTTC.

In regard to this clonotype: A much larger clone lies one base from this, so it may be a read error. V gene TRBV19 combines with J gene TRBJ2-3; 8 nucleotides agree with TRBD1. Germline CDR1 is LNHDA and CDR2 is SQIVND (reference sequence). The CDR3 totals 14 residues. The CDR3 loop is CASRNRGKADTRYF. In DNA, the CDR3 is TGTGCCAGTAGGAACAGGGGGAAGGCAGATACGCGGTATTTT.

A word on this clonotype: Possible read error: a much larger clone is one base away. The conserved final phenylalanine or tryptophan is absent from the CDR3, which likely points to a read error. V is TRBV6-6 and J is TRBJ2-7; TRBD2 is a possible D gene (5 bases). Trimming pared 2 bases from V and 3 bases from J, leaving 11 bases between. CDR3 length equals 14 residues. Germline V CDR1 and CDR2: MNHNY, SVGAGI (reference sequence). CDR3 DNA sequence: TGTGCCAGCAGTTACCTGGACGGGGTCTACGAGCAGTACTTA. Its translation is CASSYLDGVYEQYL.

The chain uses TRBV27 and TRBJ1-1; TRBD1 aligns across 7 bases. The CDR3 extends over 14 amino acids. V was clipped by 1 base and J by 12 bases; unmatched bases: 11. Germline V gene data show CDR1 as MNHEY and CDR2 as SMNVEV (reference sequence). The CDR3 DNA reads TGTGCCAGCAGTTTATATAGCCATAGGGGGCTTTCTTTCTTT. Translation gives CASSLYSHRGLSFF.

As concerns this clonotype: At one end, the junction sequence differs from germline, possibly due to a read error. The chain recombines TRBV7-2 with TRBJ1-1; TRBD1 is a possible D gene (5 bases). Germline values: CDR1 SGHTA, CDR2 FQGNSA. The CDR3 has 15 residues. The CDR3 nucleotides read TGTGCCCGCAGCTCGGAGATCAGGGTCCACACTGAAGCTTTCTTT. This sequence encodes CARSSEIRVHTEAFF.

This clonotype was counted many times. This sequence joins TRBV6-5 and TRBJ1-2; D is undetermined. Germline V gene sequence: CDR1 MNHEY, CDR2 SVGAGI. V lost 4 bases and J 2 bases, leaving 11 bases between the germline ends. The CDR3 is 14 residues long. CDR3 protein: CASSFSSLNYGYTF. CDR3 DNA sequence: TGTGCCAGCAGTTTTAGCTCTTTGAACTATGGCTACACCTTC.

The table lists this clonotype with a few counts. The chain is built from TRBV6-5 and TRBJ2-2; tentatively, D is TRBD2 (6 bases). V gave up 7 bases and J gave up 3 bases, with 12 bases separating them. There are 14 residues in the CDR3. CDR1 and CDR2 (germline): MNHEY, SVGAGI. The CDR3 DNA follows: TGTGCCAGCACTCGGGAGACAGACACCGGGGAGCTGTTTTTT. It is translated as CASTRETDTGELFF.

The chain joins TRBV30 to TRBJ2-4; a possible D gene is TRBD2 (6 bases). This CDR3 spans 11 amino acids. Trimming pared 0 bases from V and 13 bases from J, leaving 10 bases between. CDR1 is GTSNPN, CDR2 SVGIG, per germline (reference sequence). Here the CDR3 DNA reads TGTGCCTGGAGTGTGGGACGGGAGCAGTACTTC. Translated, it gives CAWSVGREQYF.

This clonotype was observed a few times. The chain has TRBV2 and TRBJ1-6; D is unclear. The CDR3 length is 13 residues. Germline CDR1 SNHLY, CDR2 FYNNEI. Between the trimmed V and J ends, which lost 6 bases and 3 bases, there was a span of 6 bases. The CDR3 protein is CASRDDYNSPLHF. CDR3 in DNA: TGTGCCAGCAGAGATGACTATAATTCACCCCTCCACTTT.

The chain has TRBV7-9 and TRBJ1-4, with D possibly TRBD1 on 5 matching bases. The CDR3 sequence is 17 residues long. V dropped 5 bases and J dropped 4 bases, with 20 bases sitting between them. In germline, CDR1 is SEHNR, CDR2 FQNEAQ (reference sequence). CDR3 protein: CASSASRDLWLNEKLFF. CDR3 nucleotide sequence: TGTGCCAGCAGCGCGTCCCGGGACCTGTGGCTTAATGAAAAACTGTTTTTT.

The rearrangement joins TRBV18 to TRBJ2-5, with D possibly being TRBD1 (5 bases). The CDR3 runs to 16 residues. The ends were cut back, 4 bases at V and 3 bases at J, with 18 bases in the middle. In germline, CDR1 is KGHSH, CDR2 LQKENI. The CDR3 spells CASSLVVPTAKETQYF. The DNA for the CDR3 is TGTGCCAGCTCACTAGTGGTTCCGACAGCGAAAGAGACCCAGTACTTC. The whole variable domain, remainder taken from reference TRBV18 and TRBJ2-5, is NAGVMQNPRHLVRRRGQEARLRCSPMKGHSHVYWYRQLPEEGLKFMVYLQKENIIDESGMPKERFSAEFPKEGPSILRIQQVVRGDSAAYFCASSLVVPTAKETQYFGPGTRLLVL.

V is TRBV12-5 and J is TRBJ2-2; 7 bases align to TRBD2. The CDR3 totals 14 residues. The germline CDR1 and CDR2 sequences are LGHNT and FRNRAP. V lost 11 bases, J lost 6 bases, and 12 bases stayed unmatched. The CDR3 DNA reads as TGTGCTGGGGCTGGGGAGGGCATAGCCGGGGAGCTGTTTTTT. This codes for CAGAGEGIAGELFF.

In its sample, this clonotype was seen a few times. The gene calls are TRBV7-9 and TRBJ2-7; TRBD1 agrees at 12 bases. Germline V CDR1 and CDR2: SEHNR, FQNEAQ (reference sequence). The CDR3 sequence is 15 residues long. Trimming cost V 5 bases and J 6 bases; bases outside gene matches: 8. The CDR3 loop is CASSHRDRGLFEQYF. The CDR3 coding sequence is TGTGCCAGCAGCCACCGGGACAGGGGGCTGTTCGAGCAGTACTTC.

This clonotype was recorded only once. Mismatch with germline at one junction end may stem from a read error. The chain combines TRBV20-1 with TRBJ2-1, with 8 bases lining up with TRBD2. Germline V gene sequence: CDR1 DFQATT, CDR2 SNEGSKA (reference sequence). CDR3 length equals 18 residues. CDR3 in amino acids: CSAPPPISTGGTWGEEFF. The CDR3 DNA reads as TGCAGTGCGCCACCCCCGATTTCGACGGGGGGGACCTGGGGTGAGGAGTTCTTC.

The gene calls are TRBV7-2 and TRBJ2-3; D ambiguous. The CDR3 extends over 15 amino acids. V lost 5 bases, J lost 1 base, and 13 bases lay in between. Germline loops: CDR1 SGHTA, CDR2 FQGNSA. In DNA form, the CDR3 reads TGTGCCAGCAGCCCAACTTGGAGCGGCACAGATACGCAGTATTTT. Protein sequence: CASSPTWSGTDTQYF.

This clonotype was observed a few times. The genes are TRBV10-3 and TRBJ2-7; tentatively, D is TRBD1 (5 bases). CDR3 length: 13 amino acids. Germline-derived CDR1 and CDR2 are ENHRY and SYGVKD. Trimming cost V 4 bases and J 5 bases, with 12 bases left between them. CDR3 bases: TGTGCCATCAGTGCCCGCAGGGAACACGAGCAGTACTTC. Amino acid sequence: CAISARREHEQYF.

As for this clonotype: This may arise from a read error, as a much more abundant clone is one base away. CDR3 nucleotide sequence: TGTGCCAGCAGTTTACCCTTGGGCCGTGGCTACACCTTC. It is translated as CASSLPLGRGYTF. The genes are TRBV12-3 or TRBV12-4 and TRBJ1-2; D gene ambiguous. The length of the CDR3 is 13 residues. With 2 bases removed from V and 7 bases from J, the gap between germline ends came to 11 bases.

CDR3 coding DNA: TGCAGGGCCGCCGGGACACCGACTAACTATGGCTACACCTTC. Its protein is CRAAGTPTNYGYTF. This chain joins TRBV20-1 and TRBJ1-2; possible D gene TRBD1, 6 bases. CDR3 length: 14 amino acids. CDR1 and CDR2 (germline): DFQATT, SNEGSKA (reference sequence).

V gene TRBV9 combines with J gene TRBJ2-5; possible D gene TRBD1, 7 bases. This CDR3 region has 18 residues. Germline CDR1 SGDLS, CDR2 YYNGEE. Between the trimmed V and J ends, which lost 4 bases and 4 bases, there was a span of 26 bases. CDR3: CASSPRGGEGAVRETQYF. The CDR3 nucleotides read TGTGCCAGCAGCCCTCGGGGAGGAGAGGGGGCAGTTCGAGAGACCCAGTACTTC.

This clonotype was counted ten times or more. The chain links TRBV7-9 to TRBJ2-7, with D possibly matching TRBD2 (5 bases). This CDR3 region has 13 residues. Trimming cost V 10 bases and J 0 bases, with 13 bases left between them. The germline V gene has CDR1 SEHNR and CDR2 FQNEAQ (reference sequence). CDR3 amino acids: CATPGGGSYEQYF. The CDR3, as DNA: TGTGCCACCCCAGGCGGAGGCTCCTACGAGCAGTACTTC.